The text below deals with one T cell receptor (beta chain). What this receptor recognizes is not known. Per-base qualities were not stored, and no clone one base away is much larger. CDR1 is given as MGHDK and CDR2 as SYGVNS, both from the germline V gene. The CDR3 runs 15 amino acids, cysteine and phenylalanine included. Only the CDR3 region is kept as DNA, spanning 45 bases read in frame from base 1. The germline V end is reduced by 3 bases and the J end by 4 bases; junction bases left unmatched: 4. The data are from a study of T-cell memory formation after mild COVID-19 (dated by TCRdb to the early 2020s). Looking at the study overall: Most TCR sequence clusters were specific to one of the two donors. The cohort was made up of two young adult volunteers, one female and one male, who were previously healthy. In a couple of donors, T-cell clones that expanded and contracted after mild COVID-19 were followed by sequencing TCRalpha and TCRbeta repertoires longitudinally.

The investigation overall reported the following: The second-wave clones that peaked on day 37 were not confirmed to be SARS-CoV-2 specific. Balanced CD4/CD8 phenotypes were observed for clones contracting from day 15 to 85, whereas a bias towards CD4+ was observed for a second wave of clones expanding from day 15 to 37. Contracting CD4+ clones were found mainly in CM and EM memory subsets, while CD8+ clones were enriched in EMRA. The study covered only a couple of mild cases, and larger cohorts including severe cases with pre-infection samples were considered necessary. Some responding clones were found in pre-infection memory, which suggests that pre-existing cross-reactive memory T cells took part in the SARS-CoV-2 response.

Ficoll-Paque density gradient centrifugation was the method used to isolate PBMCs. The sequencing machine was an Illumina NovaSeq 6000. TCRalpha and TCRbeta cDNA libraries were constructed by 5'RACE with constant-segment primers, with sample barcodes and unique molecular identifiers being introduced. RNA was extracted from every sample with Trizol reagent. Amplification of the libraries took two PCR steps, and the second step added a second sample barcode plus Illumina TruSeq adapters. Libraries were sequenced on an Illumina NovaSeq with 2 x 150 bp paired-end reads. As for the original processing: Demultiplexing of reads and collapsing into UMI-guided consensus sequences were performed with migec v1.2.7. With mixcr v2.1.11, UMI consensuses were aligned to TRA and TRB V and J templates and assembled into clonotypes. A clonotype was counted as expanded or contracted only when both edgeR and NoisET called the clonotype significant, with the noise models trained on biological replicates. For edgeR calls, the cutoffs were a false discovery rate-adjusted p below 0.01 and a log2 fold-change threshold of 1. As an exploratory analysis of dynamics, max-normalized trajectories of the 1000 most abundant clonotypes were examined with PCA combined with hierarchical clustering. The CD4 or CD8 phenotype of responding clones was assigned using the separately sequenced CD4+ and CD8+ repertoires. TCRdb reprocessing: public reads trimmed at Q25 with fastp, clones called with MiXCR, in-frame beta chains kept. Each entry merges the rows of one CDR3 protein and shows their most common DNA and genes. These V and J calls derive from TCRdb rather than the authors' analysis. In all, the sample holds 270,000 or so distinct CDR3 sequences, and roughly 18% of those were seen once. The ten largest clones add up to about 23% of the sample.

The sequenced sample consisted of PBMCs or a T cell subset sorted from them (not recorded which). Recombination joined TRBV25-1 with TRBJ1-2, and 11 junctional nucleotides match TRBD1. The source is a man younger than 35 who had mild COVID-19 (a few samples of this study predate the infection). The sample titles of this study are shuffled in the database, so cell type and time point are left out; the donor was told from shared clones. The CDR3 region reads CASSDPGTGGYGYTF. Here is the DNA: TGTGCCAGCAGTGACCCCGGGACAGGGGGCTATGGCTACACCTTC.